A selection of T cell receptor beta chains follows, all from one sample in a study of shared clonotypes between healthy human individuals. Assay used: immunoSEQ multiplex PCR; TCRdb lists only in-frame clones, some missing. The table records hundreds of thousands of clones, 96% of them present only once. Sample: naive CD8+ T cells sorted from blood. These receptors were collected from a woman aged 25-40 years in good health. Each CDR3 is given with its conserved first and last residue. The D gene is left open where the match is weak.

>TRBJ2-7|TRBV29-1|.
TGCAGCGTTGAGGGTTTATCATCCTACGAGCAGTACTTC
CSVEGLSSYEQYF
>TRBJ1-4|TRBV7-8|.
TGTGCCAGCAGCTTAGCTCCCCACAAAATTGATGCAACTAATGAAAAACTGTTTTTT
CASSLAPHKIDATNEKLFF
>TRBJ2-4|TRBV19|.
TGTGCCAGTAGTATAGCGGCTAGCACATCCAACATTCAGTACTTC
CASSIAASTSNIQYF
>TRBJ1-2|TRBV18|TRBD1
TGTGCCAGCTCGGACCAGGGGGTCGGCTATGGCTACACCTTC
CASSDQGVGYGYTF
>TRBJ2-3|TRBV10-3|TRBD2
TGTGCCATCAGTGCTGAGGCTAGCGGGAGAACCTTCACAGATACGCAGTATTTT
CAISAEASGRTFTDTQYF
>TRBJ2-7|TRBV5-5|TRBD1
TGTGCCAGCAGCTTAGGACAGGGCGCCTACGAGCAGTACTTC
CASSLGQGAYEQYF
>TRBJ1-5|TRBV30|.
TGTGCCTGGAGTGAGGGGAATATGGGCAATCAGCCCCAGCATTTT
CAWSEGNMGNQPQHF
>TRBJ2-1|TRBV13|.
TGTGCCAGCAGCGATGACAGGCGGACCAACAATGAGCAGTTCTTC
CASSDDRRTNNEQFF
>TRBJ2-1|TRBV27|.
TGTGCCAGCAGTTTTTCGCGGACCAGCGATGAGCAGTTCTTC
CASSFSRTSDEQFF
>TRBJ2-2|TRBV6-5|.
TGTGCCAGCCTAAGAAACACCGGGGAGCTGTTTTTT
CASLRNTGELFF
>TRBJ2-2|TRBV19|.
TGTGCCAGTATCGCGGGGTCGAACACCGGGGAGCTGTTTTTT
CASIAGSNTGELFF
>TRBJ2-2|TRBV7-9|TRBD2
TGTGCCAGCAGCTCGGGACTAGCGGGAGCCGACGGGGAGCTGTTTTTT
CASSSGLAGADGELFF
>TRBJ2-7|TRBV9|.
TGTGCCAGCAGCGCCGACAGAAATCTCTCCTACGAGCAGTACTTC
CASSADRNLSYEQYF
>TRBJ1-1|TRBV20-1|.
TGCAGTGCCGGATCGGGGCCTGAAGCTTTCTTT
CSAGSGPEAFF
>TRBJ2-7|TRBV6-1|.
TGTGCCAGCAGTGAAGCGACTAACTACGAGCAGTACTTC
CASSEATNYEQYF
>TRBJ2-7|TRBV28|TRBD2
TGTGCCAGCAGTTCTGGACTAGCGGGAGGTCGTGAGCAGTACTTC
CASSSGLAGGREQYF
>TRBJ2-7|TRBV6-1|TRBD2
TGTGCCAGCAGTGAAGGGACTAGCGGGGGCTACGAGCAGTACTTC
CASSEGTSGGYEQYF
>TRBJ2-7|TRBV7-9|.
TGTGCCAGCAGCTCCCCCGGGACTTACGAGCAGTACTTC
CASSSPGTYEQYF
>TRBJ1-5|TRBV11-2|.
TGTGCCAGCAGCTTGGGTGCCCACGGGGTCAATCAGCCCCAGCATTTT
CASSLGAHGVNQPQHF
>TRBJ2-2|TRBV30|.
TGTGCCTGGATAGGGGGGACGGGCACCGGGGAGCTGTTTTTT
CAWIGGTGTGELFF
>TRBJ2-7|TRBV20-1|TRBD2
TGCAGCGCGGGGGGACTTTACGAGCAGTACTTC
CSAGGLYEQYF
>TRBJ2-7|TRBV27|.
TGTGCCAGCAGTTGGCGTGGCGGTGACTCCTACGAGCAGTACTTC
CASSWRGGDSYEQYF
>TRBJ2-3|TRBV4-1|.
TGCGCCAGCAGCCAAGGAGGGGGATGGGCGGATACGCAGTATTTT
CASSQGGGWADTQYF